In its sample, the clone carrying this T cell receptor (beta chain) was seen once. Per germline, CDR1 SGDLS and CDR2 YYNGEE. The V and J ends lost 4 bases and 4 bases respectively, with 11 bases between them. The CDR3 is 13 residues long. This entry is derived from a study of CD8+ T cells in alopecia areata. Across the whole study: Scoring treated patients' severity relied on the percentage of scalp area affected.

RNA extraction was followed by reverse transcription into cDNA, which acted as the sequencing template. Here immunoSEQ multiplex PCR was the method, and the copy in TCRdb shows in-frame clones only, minus some. The sample holds about 94,000 clones; 70% to 85% are singletons and the top ten take roughly a sixth. Treatment given: oral pan-JAK inhibitor, 5-10 mg twice daily. Alopecia areata patients provided lesional scalp punch biopsies and peripheral blood, both collected for the study. The source was CD8+ T cells sorted from blood, collected around week 44, from a patient treated with tofacitinib. The TCR was taken from a human donor with alopecia areata. The gene calls are TRBV9 and TRBJ1-1, with D maybe TRBD1 (5 bases). CDR3 region: CASSPVGGTEAFF. The CDR3 coding sequence is TGTGCCAGCAGCCCTGTCGGGGGCACTGAAGCTTTCTTT.